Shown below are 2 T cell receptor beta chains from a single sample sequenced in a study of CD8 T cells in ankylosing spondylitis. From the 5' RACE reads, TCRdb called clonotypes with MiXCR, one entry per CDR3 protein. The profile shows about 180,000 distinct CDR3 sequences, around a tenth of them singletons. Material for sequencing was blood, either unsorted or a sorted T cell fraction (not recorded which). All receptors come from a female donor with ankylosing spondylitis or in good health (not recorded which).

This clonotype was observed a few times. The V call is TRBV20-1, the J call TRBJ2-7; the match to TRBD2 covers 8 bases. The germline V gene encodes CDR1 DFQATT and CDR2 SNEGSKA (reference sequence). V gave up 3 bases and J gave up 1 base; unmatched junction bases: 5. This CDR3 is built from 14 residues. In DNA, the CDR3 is TGCAGTGCTAGTTCGGGAGGGCTATCCTACGAGCAGTACTTC. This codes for CSASSGGLSYEQYF.

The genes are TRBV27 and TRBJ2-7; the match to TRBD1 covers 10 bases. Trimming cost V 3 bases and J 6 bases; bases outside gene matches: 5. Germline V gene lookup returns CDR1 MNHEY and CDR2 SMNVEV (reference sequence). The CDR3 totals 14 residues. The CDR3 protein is CASSLGTGVGEQYF. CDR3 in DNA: TGTGCCAGCAGTTTGGGGACAGGGGTCGGCGAGCAGTACTTC.